These 17 T cell receptor beta chains were all obtained from the same sample, sequenced in a study of T cell changes during pregnancy in multiple sclerosis. Produced via immunoSEQ multiplex PCR; TCRdb's table is partial and in-frame only. This table holds 23,000 or so clones, more than 75% found once. Here the sequenced sample was CD8+ T cells from peripheral blood mononuclear cells, taken in the first trimester of pregnancy. The receptors stem from a female donor in good health, enrolled as a control in a pregnancy study.

This rearrangement joins TRBV25-1 to TRBJ1-6, with 8 bases matching TRBD1. The CDR3 sequence is 13 residues long. The germline CDR1 and CDR2 sequences are MGHDK and SYGVNS. J gave up 9 bases and V 6 bases, and 4 bases lay outside the gene matches. The DNA for the CDR3 is TGTGCCAGCAGGGTCAGGGGGCTTTCACCCCTCCACTTT. Its protein is CASRVRGLSPLHF.

The chain is built from TRBV5-1 and TRBJ1-6; 7 nucleotides match TRBD1. Germline loops: CDR1 SGHRS, CDR2 YFSETQ. The CDR3 sequence is 18 residues long. With 4 bases clipped from V and 0 bases from J, the junction kept 10 bases outside the gene matches. In nucleotides, the CDR3 is TGCGCCAGCAGCCCCTGGGACAGACAAAGCTCCTATAATTCACCCCTCCACTTT. Translated, it gives CASSPWDRQSSYNSPLHF.

The rearrangement uses TRBV28 and TRBJ2-5, with 11 bases that match TRBD2. The last part of the DNA fits TRBJ2-7 better; the J call may be wrong. The CDR3 spans 14 residues. Germline assignment: CDR1 MDHEN and CDR2 SYDVKM. In DNA, the CDR3 is TGTGCCAGCAGTGGACTAGCGGGCGTCTACGAGCAGTACTTC. Translating gives CASSGLAGVYEQYF.

V gene TRBV4-1 combines with J gene TRBJ2-7; tentatively, D is TRBD2 (6 bases). V was trimmed by 3 bases and J by 4 bases, leaving 16 bases between them. Per germline, CDR1 MGHRA and CDR2 YSYEKL. The CDR3 contains 15 residues. The CDR3 reads CASSHHSGSNYEQYF. DNA for the CDR3: TGCGCCAGCAGCCACCATAGCGGATCTAATTACGAGCAGTACTTC.

The rearrangement uses TRBV7-2 and TRBJ2-7, with D hard to call. Germline lookup yields CDR1 SGHTA and CDR2 FQGNSA. Trimming cost V 1 base and J 3 bases, with 10 bases left between them. The CDR3 spans 14 residues. As DNA, the CDR3 is TGTGCCAGCAGCTTAGGGCCGCGGCTCTACGAGCAGTACTTC. This codes for CASSLGPRLYEQYF.

The chain joins TRBV29-1 to TRBJ1-2; 8 bases map to TRBD1. CDR1 and CDR2 (germline): SQVTM, ANQGSEA. The CDR3 sequence is 12 residues long. J was trimmed by 4 bases and V by 7 bases; bases with no gene match: 5. The CDR3 is CSGSQGGYGYTF. The CDR3 nucleotides read TGCAGCGGTTCACAGGGGGGCTATGGCTACACCTTC.

This chain connects TRBV9 to TRBJ1-1, with 8 bases aligning to TRBD1. The CDR3 loop spans 15 amino acids. Germline CDR1 and CDR2: SGDLS and YYNGEE. The ends lost 0 bases at V and 3 bases at J; junction bases unmatched: 4. The CDR3 here is CASSVGGTGHTEAFF. In DNA, the CDR3 is TGTGCCAGCAGCGTAGGTGGGACAGGTCACACTGAAGCTTTCTTT.

The V and J genes are TRBV7-2 and TRBJ2-3; TRBD2 matches 8 bases. Germline V gene sequence: CDR1 SGHTA, CDR2 FQGNSA. This CDR3 has 15 amino acids. J lost 3 bases, V lost 2 bases, and 4 bases had no gene match. CDR3 DNA: TGTGCCAGCAGCTTACGGGGCGGGAGGACAGATACGCAGTATTTT. It yields the protein CASSLRGGRTDTQYF.

V and J are TRBV27 and TRBJ2-5; D is unclear. The germline V gene has CDR1 MNHEY and CDR2 SMNVEV (reference sequence). The length of the CDR3 is 15 residues. The V end was cut by 6 bases, the J end by 0 bases, with 14 bases between. The CDR3, as DNA: TGTGCCAGCAGCCCTGACAATCGGTACCAAGAGACCCAGTACTTC. It codes for CASSPDNRYQETQYF.

This clone occurred once. CDR3 nucleotide sequence: TGTGCCACCAGCCGCGGGTGGGGGACAGGGGCAATTAACGGAAAAGATACGCAGTATTTT. Its translation: CATSRGWGTGAINGKDTQYF. V gene TRBV15 combines with J gene TRBJ2-3; 10 bases fit TRBD1. The CDR3 is 20 amino acids. The junction had 22 bases not matched to a gene; V was cut back by 5 bases and J by 5 bases. From germline, CDR1 is LNHNV and CDR2 YYDKDF (reference sequence).

This clone is termed large. The chain is built from TRBV4-2 and TRBJ2-3, with 15 positions matching TRBD2. The CDR3 totals 16 residues. Unmatched junction bases numbered 0, after V lost 1 base and J lost 4 bases. Looked up from germline, CDR1 is LGHNA and CDR2 is YNFKEQ. CDR3 sequence reads: CASSQGTSGGADTQYF. The CDR3 region has the DNA TGTGCCAGCAGCCAAGGGACTAGCGGGGGGGCAGATACGCAGTATTTT.

As DNA, the CDR3 is TGTGCCAGCAGTTTTGTTCCCCCCCTTGGGACTAGCGGGGGGGGGACCTACAATGAGCAGTTCTTC. This codes for CASSFVPPLGTSGGGTYNEQFF. This chain joins TRBV27 and TRBJ2-1; 16 positions agree with TRBD2. This CDR3 comprises 22 residues. With V trimmed by 3 bases and J by 2 bases, 16 bases remained unmatched. Germline V gene lookup returns CDR1 MNHEY and CDR2 SMNVEV (reference sequence).

The V gene is TRBV7-6, the J gene TRBJ2-2; weak D call: TRBD1 (5 bases). This CDR3 spans 16 amino acids. From germline, CDR1 is SGHVS and CDR2 FNYEAQ. Deletions cut 2 bases from V and 0 bases from J, with 10 bases between. CDR3 region: CASSLPDRPNTGELFF. CDR3 bases: TGTGCCAGCAGCTTACCCGACAGACCGAACACCGGGGAGCTGTTTTTT.

This clone is labeled medium-sized (0.01 to 0.1%). J is TRBJ2-1 and V is TRBV7-8, with 7 bases fitting TRBD1. The CDR3 runs 18 residues. In germline, CDR1 is SGHVS, CDR2 FQNEAQ. Unmatched junction bases numbered 20, after V lost 6 bases and J lost 6 bases. This chain's CDR3 is CASRSTGWLARGSNEQFF. CDR3 in DNA: TGTGCCAGCAGGTCGACAGGGTGGTTAGCGCGTGGGTCCAATGAGCAGTTCTTC.

The chain uses TRBV7-8 and TRBJ1-4, with a possible D match to TRBD1 (5 bases). The germline CDR1 and CDR2 sequences are SGHVS and FQNEAQ. This CDR3 is 17 amino acids long. V was pared by 2 bases and J by 0 bases, with 13 bases between. The CDR3 region has the DNA TGTGCCAGCAGCTTAAGGGGCGGTGTATCAACTAATGAAAAACTGTTTTTT. Its translation is CASSLRGGVSTNEKLFF.

The V call is TRBV27, the J call TRBJ2-7; no firm D call. Trimming pared 2 bases from V and 2 bases from J, leaving 10 bases between. The CDR3 is made up of 14 amino acids. The germline gives CDR1 MNHEY, CDR2 SMNVEV (reference sequence). DNA of the CDR3: TGTGCCAGCAGTTTAGCGGTCACCCCCTACGAGCAGTACTTC. Translation: CASSLAVTPYEQYF.

The rearrangement uses TRBV7-9 and TRBJ2-1, with TRBD1 as a possible D gene (6 bases). Trimming stripped 5 bases from V and 3 bases from J, with 8 bases between. Looked up from germline, CDR1 is SEHNR and CDR2 is FQNEAQ (reference sequence). The CDR3 is 13 residues long. The CDR3 nucleotides are TGTGCCAGCAGCCAGGGGAGCTACAATGAGCAGTTCTTC. Amino acid sequence: CASSQGSYNEQFF.